This record covers a single T cell receptor (beta chain). The sample belongs to a study of blood T cell repertoires in COVID-19. This table comes from immunoSEQ multiplex PCR, and its TCRdb copy is limited to in-frame clones, with some not included. Here the sample spans fewer than 300,000 clones, about nine tenths being singletons. Participants' own reports of clinical history determined their cohort assignment. V lost 2 bases and J lost 3, with 4 bases in between. The CDR3 runs to 12 residues. Germline V gene data show CDR1 as PRHDT and CDR2 as FYEKMQ (reference sequence). The sequence was collected from a woman in her 30s who had recovered from COVID-19. The chain has TRBV13 and TRBJ1-1; no reliable D call. Sequencing input: PBMCs or T cells enriched from blood (not recorded which). CDR3 sequence (DNA): TGTGCCAGCAGCTTATCCGACACTGAAGCTTTCTTT. It is translated as CASSLSDTEAFF. Combining the CDR3 with reference TRBV13 and TRBJ1-1 gives the whole variable domain AAGVIQSPRHLIKEKRETATLKCYPIPRHDTVYWYQQGPGQDPQFLISFYEKMQSDKGSIPDRFSAQQFSDYHSELNMSSLELGDSALYFCASSLSDTEAFFGQGTRLTVV.